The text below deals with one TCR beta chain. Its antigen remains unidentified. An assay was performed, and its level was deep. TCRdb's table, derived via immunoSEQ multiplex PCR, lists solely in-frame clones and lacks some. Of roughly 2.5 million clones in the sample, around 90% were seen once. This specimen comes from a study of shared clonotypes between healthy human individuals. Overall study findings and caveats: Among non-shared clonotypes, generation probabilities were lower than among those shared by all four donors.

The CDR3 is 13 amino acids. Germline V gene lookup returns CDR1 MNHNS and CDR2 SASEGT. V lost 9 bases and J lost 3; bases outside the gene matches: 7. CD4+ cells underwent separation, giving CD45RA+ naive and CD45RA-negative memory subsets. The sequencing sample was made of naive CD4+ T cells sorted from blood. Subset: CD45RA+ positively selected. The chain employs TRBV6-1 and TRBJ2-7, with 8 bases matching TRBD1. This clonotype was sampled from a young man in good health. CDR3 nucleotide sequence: TGTGCCAGTTCCCGGGACAGGTACTACGAGCAGTACTTC. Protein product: CASSRDRYYEQYF.